Given below is one T cell receptor (beta chain) in context. As yet, its antigen is unknown. V was cut by 3 bases and J by 12 bases, with 12 bases left in between. The CDR3 spans 11 residues. Germline CDR1 and CDR2: MNHNS and SASEGT. Researchers divided each subset's genomic DNA evenly across several immunoSEQ plates. Some clones are missing from TCRdb's copy, which holds only in-frame ones; the method was immunoSEQ multiplex PCR. The sample lists about 1.1 million clones, 77% occurring once. This entry comes from a study of shared clonotypes between healthy human individuals. Study-wide points: Only blood underwent sampling, and tissue repertoires likely differ. Relative to memory subsets, naive subsets generally showed larger estimated richness.

Specimen: memory CD4+ T cells from PBMCs. Described subset: CD45RA-negative fraction. This sequence originates from a man younger than 35 in good health. Some clones in this sample may be carry-over from other donors' samples. V usage is TRBV6-1 and J usage is TRBJ2-7; D gene unclear. CDR3 sequence: CASSDGPLGYF. CDR3 in DNA: TGTGCCAGCAGTGACGGACCGCTAGGGTACTTC.